This T cell receptor (beta chain) came from a study of T cell responses to AZD1222 COVID-19 vaccine. Findings and caveats of the study: There were mostly white British donors and more females than males, and clonal diversity was possibly underestimated. CD4 TCRs linked to vaccination spanned spike, dominating at 160-218 and 743-854. Repertoire collection took place solely once the T cell response had peaked.

The trim removed 6 bases at V and 1 base at J, leaving 6 bases unmatched. The germline V gene encodes CDR1 MNHEY and CDR2 SVGAGI. There are 15 residues in the CDR3. This table comes from immunoSEQ multiplex PCR, and its TCRdb copy is limited to in-frame clones, with some not included. The profile shows around 140,000 clones, around 90% of them singletons. Of note for this clone: Its specificity is unknown.

The sequence came from an adult in good health. Sequenced material: peripheral blood, taken on day 0 of AZD1222 vaccination. This chain uses TRBV6-5 with TRBJ2-7, with 10 bases matching TRBD2. The CDR3 protein is CASSGGTSVSYEQYF. As DNA, the CDR3 is TGTGCCAGCAGCGGCGGGACTAGCGTTTCCTACGAGCAGTACTTC.